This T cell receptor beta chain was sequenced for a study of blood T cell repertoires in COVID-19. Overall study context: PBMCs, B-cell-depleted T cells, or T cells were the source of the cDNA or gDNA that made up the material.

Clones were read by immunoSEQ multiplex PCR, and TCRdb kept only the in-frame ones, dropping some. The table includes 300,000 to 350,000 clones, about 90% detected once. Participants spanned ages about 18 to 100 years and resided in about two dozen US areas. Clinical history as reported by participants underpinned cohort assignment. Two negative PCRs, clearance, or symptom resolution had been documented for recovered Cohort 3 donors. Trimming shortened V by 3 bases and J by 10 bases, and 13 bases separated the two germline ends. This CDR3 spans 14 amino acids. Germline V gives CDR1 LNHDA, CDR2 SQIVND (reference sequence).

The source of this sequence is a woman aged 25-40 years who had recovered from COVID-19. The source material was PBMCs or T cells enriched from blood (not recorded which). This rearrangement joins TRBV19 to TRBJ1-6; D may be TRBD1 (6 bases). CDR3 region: CASSIGGQGSPLHF. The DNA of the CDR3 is TGTGCCAGTAGTATCGGGGGGCAGGGCTCACCCCTCCACTTT. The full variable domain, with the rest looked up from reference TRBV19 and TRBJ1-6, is DGGITQSPKYLFRKEGQNVTLSCEQNLNHDAMYWYRQDPGQGLRLIYYSQIVNDFQKGDIAEGYSVSREKKESFPLTVTSAQKNPTAFYLCASSIGGQGSPLHFGNGTRLTVT.